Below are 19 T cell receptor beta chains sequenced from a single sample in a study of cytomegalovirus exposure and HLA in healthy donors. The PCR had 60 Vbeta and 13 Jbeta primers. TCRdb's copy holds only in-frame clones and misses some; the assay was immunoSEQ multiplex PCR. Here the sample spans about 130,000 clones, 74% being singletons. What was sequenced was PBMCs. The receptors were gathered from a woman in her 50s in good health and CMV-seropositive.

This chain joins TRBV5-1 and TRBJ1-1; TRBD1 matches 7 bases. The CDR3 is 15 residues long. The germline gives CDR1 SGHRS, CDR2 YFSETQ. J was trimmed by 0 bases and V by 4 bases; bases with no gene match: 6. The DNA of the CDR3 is TGCGCCAGCAGCCAACCACAGGGGCTGAACACTGAAGCTTTCTTT. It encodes CASSQPQGLNTEAFF.

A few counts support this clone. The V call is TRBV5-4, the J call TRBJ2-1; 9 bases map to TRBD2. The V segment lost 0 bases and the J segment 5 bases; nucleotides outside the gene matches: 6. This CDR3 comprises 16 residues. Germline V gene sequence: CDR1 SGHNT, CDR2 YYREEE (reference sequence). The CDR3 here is CASSLAGASGDNEQFF. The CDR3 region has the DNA TGTGCCAGCAGCTTGGCCGGTGCTAGCGGGGACAATGAGCAGTTCTTC.

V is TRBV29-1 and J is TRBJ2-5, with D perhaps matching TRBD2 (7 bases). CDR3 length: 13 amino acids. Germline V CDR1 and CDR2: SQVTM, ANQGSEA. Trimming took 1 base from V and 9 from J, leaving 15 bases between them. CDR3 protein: CSVEVSRGRAQYF. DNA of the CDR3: TGCAGCGTTGAAGTATCAAGGGGGAGGGCCCAGTACTTC. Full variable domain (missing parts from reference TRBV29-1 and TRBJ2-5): SAVISQKPSRDICQRGTSLTIQCQVDSQVTMMFWYRQQPGQSLTLIATANQGSEATYESGFVIDKFPISRPNLTFSTLTVSNMSPEDSSIYLCSVEVSRGRAQYFGPGTRLLVL.

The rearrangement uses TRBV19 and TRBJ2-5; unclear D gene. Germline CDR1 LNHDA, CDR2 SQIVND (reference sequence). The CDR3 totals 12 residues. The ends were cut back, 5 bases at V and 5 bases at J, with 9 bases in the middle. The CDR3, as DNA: TGTGCCAGTAGTGCCTTTGAGGAGACCCAGTACTTC. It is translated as CASSAFEETQYF. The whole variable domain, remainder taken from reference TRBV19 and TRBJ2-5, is DGGITQSPKYLFRKEGQNVTLSCEQNLNHDAMYWYRQDPGQGLRLIYYSQIVNDFQKGDIAEGYSVSREKKESFPLTVTSAQKNPTAFYLCASSAFEETQYFGPGTRLLVL.

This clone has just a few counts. CDR3 amino acids: CASSPGGGSGTEAFF. The CDR3 nucleotides are TGTGCCAGCAGCCCGGGTGGGGGCTCGGGCACTGAAGCTTTCTTT. The chain is built from TRBV5-4 and TRBJ1-1; D possibly corresponds to TRBD1 (6 bases). Trimming pared 4 bases from V and 4 bases from J, leaving 17 bases between. The CDR3 length is 15 residues. Germline loops: CDR1 SGHNT, CDR2 YYREEE (reference sequence).

In DNA, the CDR3 is TGTGCCAGCAGCCCGGGACAGGGCCTCAATCAGCCCCAGCATTTT. Its protein product is CASSPGQGLNQPQHF. V gene TRBV2 combines with J gene TRBJ1-5, with 9 bases that match TRBD1. This CDR3 has 15 amino acids. Per germline, CDR1 SNHLY and CDR2 FYNNEI. J gave up 3 bases and V 6 bases, and 6 bases lay outside the gene matches.

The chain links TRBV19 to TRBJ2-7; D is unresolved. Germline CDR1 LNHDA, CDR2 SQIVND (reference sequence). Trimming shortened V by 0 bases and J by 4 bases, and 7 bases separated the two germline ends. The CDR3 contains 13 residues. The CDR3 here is CASSIDRPYEQYF. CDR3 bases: TGTGCCAGTAGTATAGACAGGCCATACGAGCAGTACTTC.

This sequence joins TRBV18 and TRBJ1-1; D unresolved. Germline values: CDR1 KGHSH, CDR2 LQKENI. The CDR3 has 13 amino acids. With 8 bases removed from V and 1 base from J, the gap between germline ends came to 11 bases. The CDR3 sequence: CASRSGTNTEAFF. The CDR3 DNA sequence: TGTGCCAGCCGCTCAGGAACGAACACTGAAGCTTTCTTT.

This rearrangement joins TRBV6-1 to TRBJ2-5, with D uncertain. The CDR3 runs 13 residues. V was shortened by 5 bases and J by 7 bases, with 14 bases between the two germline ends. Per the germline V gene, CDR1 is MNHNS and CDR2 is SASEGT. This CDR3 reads CASSPPHVATQYF. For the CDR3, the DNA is TGTGCCAGCAGTCCCCCCCACGTAGCGACCCAGTACTTC.

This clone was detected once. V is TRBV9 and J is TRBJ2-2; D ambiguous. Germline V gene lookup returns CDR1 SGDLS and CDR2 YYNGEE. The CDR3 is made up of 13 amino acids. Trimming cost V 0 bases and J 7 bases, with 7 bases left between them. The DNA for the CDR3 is TGTGCCAGCAGCGTAGTCGGTATCGGGGAGCTGTTTTTT. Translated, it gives CASSVVGIGELFF.

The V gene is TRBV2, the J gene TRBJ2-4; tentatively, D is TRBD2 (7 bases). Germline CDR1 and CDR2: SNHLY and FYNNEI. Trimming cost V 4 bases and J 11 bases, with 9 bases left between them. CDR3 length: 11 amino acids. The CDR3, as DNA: TGTGCCAGCAGTGGGGGGGGCCTTCAGTACTTC. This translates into CASSGGGLQYF. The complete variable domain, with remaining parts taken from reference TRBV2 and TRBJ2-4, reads EPEVTQTPSHQVTQMGQEVILRCVPISNHLYFYWYRQILGQKVEFLVSFYNNEISEKSEIFDDQFSVERPDGSNFTLKIRSTKLEDSAMYFCASSGGGLQYFGAGTRLSVL.

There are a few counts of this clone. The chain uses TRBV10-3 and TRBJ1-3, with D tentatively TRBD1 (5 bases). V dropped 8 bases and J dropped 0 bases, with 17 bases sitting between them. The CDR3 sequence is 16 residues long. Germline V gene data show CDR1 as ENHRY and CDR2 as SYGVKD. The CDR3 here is CAISSAGPSSGNTIYF. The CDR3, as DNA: TGTGCCATCTCCAGCGCAGGGCCAAGCTCTGGAAACACCATATATTTT.

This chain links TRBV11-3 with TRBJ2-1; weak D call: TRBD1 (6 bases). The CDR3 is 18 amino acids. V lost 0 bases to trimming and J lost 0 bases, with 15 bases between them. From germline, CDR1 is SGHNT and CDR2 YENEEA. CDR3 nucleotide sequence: TGTGCCAGCAGCTTAGAACAGGGTGGGTCGAGCTCCTACAATGAGCAGTTCTTC. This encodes CASSLEQGGSSSYNEQFF.

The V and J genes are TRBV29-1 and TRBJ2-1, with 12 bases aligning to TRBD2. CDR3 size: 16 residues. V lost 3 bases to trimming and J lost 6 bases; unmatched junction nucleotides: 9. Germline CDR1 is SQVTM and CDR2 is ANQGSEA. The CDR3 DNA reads TGCAGCGTTGATGTGTCGGCTAGCGGGGGGGCCAATGAGCAGTTCTTC. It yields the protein CSVDVSASGGANEQFF.

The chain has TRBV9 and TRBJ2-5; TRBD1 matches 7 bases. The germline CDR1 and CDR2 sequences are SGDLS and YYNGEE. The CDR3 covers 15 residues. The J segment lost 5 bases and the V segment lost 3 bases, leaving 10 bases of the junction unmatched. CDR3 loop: CASSGQGGTRETQYF. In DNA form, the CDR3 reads TGTGCCAGCAGCGGACAGGGTGGGACACGGGAGACCCAGTACTTC.

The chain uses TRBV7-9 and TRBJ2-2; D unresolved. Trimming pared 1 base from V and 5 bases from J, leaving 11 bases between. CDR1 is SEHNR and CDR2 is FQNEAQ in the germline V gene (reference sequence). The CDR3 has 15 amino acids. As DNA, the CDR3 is TGTGCCAGCAGCTTAGAAGTTTCCAGAACCGGGGAGCTGTTTTTT. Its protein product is CASSLEVSRTGELFF.

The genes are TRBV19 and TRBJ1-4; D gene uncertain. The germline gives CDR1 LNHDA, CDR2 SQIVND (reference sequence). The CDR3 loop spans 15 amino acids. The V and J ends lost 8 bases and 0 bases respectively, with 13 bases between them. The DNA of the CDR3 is TGTGCCAGTCAATTAGGAGCGGCAACTAATGAAAAACTGTTTTTT. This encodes CASQLGAATNEKLFF.

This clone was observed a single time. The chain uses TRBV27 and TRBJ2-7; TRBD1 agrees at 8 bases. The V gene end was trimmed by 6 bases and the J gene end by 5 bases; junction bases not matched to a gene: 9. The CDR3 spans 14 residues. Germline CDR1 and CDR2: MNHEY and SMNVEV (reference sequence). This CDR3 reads CASRRQGTYHEQYF. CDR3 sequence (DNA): TGTGCCAGCAGAAGACAGGGGACGTACCACGAGCAGTACTTC.

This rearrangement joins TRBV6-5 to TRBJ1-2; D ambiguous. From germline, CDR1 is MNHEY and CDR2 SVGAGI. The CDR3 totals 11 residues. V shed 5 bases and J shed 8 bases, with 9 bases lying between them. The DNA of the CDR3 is TGTGCCAGCAGTGCAGCGTACGGCTACACCTTC. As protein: CASSAAYGYTF.